The 22 T cell receptor beta chains below were found in one sample sequenced in a study of regulatory T cells in long-lasting Graves disease. Indicated time point: newly diagnosed GD, antithyroid drugs for less than 3 months. PBMCs were the source of the RNA used for TCR sequencing. TCR beta libraries were built with iRepertoire HTBI primers and Arm-PCR of CDR3 regions. One entry per CDR3 protein results from TCRdb running MiXCR on the multiplex PCR reads. The sample consists of roughly 220,000 distinct CDR3 sequences, approximately 16% of them appearing once. This sample comprised peripheral blood mononuclear cells (PBMCs), obtained at new diagnosis, from a patient treated with antithyroid drugs. These receptors were obtained from a female donor with Graves disease.

This clonotype was counted ten times or more. J is TRBJ2-1 and V is TRBV5-1; D perhaps matches TRBD2 (5 bases). Germline assignment: CDR1 SGHRS and CDR2 YFSETQ. The CDR3 covers 14 residues. V lost 0 bases and J lost 8, with 12 bases in between. CDR3 residues: CASSLDASFDEQFF. The CDR3 DNA is TGCGCCAGCAGCTTGGACGCTAGCTTCGATGAGCAGTTCTTC.

The sample holds many counts of this clonotype. The V gene is TRBV20-1, the J gene TRBJ1-4, with D maybe TRBD1 (5 bases). V lost 3 bases, J lost 8 bases, and 13 bases lay in between. This CDR3 has 13 residues. Germline CDR1 DFQATT, CDR2 SNEGSKA (reference sequence). The CDR3 loop is CSARKGEKEKLFF. In nucleotides, the CDR3 is TGCAGTGCTAGGAAAGGGGAAAAGGAAAAACTGTTTTTT.

The chain couples TRBV4-1 to TRBJ1-2; TRBD1 agrees at 8 bases. CDR1 and CDR2 from the germline V gene are MGHRA and YSYEKL. This CDR3 comprises 15 residues. Trimming cost V 0 bases and J 6 bases; bases outside gene matches: 6. CDR3 bases: TGCGCCAGCAGCCAAGACCGGACAGGGACGAATGGCTACACCTTC. This sequence encodes CASSQDRTGTNGYTF.

The chain carries TRBV11-2 and TRBJ1-1; D not resolved. With 4 bases removed from V and 5 bases from J, the gap between germline ends came to 17 bases. CDR1 is SGHAT and CDR2 is FQNNGV in the germline V gene. The CDR3 runs to 15 residues. CDR3 region: CASSSYKLLGTEAFF. Written as DNA, the CDR3 is TGTGCCAGCAGCTCATACAAATTACTGGGGACTGAAGCTTTCTTT.

J is TRBJ2-6 and V is TRBV2; possibly TRBD1 for D (5 bases). Trimming stripped 5 bases from V and 2 bases from J, with 10 bases between. The CDR3 is 15 amino acids. Germline lookup yields CDR1 SNHLY and CDR2 FYNNEI. As DNA, the CDR3 is TGTGCCAGCAGTTATCAGGGTGCTGGGGCCAACGTCCTGACTTTC. Its translation: CASSYQGAGANVLTF.

Details on this clonotype: One base away lies a much larger clone, so this may be a sequencing read error. The chain employs TRBV7-2 and TRBJ2-3, with a weak D call TRBD1 (5 bases). Germline V gives CDR1 SGHTA, CDR2 FQGNSA. Trimming took off 2 bases at V and 4 bases at J, with 10 bases between the two ends. The CDR3 runs to 14 residues. The CDR3 sequence is CASSLRTFADTQYF. The CDR3 coding sequence is TGTGCCAGCAGCTTACGGACATTCGCAGATACGCAGTATTTT.

In this sample, this clonotype turned up many times. The chain joins TRBV20-1 to TRBJ2-1; 9 bases agree with TRBD1. Germline V gene lookup returns CDR1 DFQATT and CDR2 SNEGSKA (reference sequence). V was pared by 5 bases and J by 7 bases, with 18 bases of the junction left unmatched. The CDR3 length is 17 residues. CDR3 coding DNA: TGCAGTGCTCCGCGGACAGGGGATCCCAAATACCTAAATGAGCAGTTCTTC. This translates into CSAPRTGDPKYLNEQFF.

This clonotype showed up many times. V and J are TRBV7-2 and TRBJ2-1; maybe TRBD1 (5 bases). The V end was cut by 4 bases, the J end by 10 bases, with 14 bases between. The germline gives CDR1 SGHTA, CDR2 FQGNSA. The CDR3 runs 13 residues. The CDR3 reads CASSSRLSGEQFF. CDR3 sequence (DNA): TGTGCCAGCAGCTCTAGACTGTCAGGGGAGCAGTTCTTC.

This clonotype occurred many times. The chain joins TRBV6-5 to TRBJ2-1; 7 positions agree with TRBD1. The V and J ends lost 4 bases and 2 bases, in that order; junction bases with no gene match: 5. The CDR3 consists of 15 residues. Germline CDR1 reads MNHEY; CDR2 reads SVGAGI. The CDR3 protein is CASSSTGLTYNEQFF. For the CDR3, the DNA is TGTGCCAGCAGTTCGACAGGGCTAACCTACAATGAGCAGTTCTTC.

The sample holds many counts of this clonotype. This chain uses TRBV11-3 with TRBJ2-1, with TRBD2 identical over 7 bases. The germline gives CDR1 SGHNT, CDR2 YENEEA. With 5 bases clipped from V and 5 bases from J, the junction kept 6 bases outside the gene matches. The CDR3 consists of 14 residues. The DNA for the CDR3 is TGTGCCAGCAGCCCGGGACTACCTAACAATGAGCAGTTCTTC. It is translated as CASSPGLPNNEQFF.

There are many counts of this clonotype. The CDR3 DNA follows: TGCAGTGCTAGAGGTCATGAAGGGGACACTGAAGCTTTCTTT. Its translation is CSARGHEGDTEAFF. The chain employs TRBV20-1 and TRBJ1-1, with a tentative D call TRBD1 (5 bases). V was cut by 1 base and J by 3 bases, with 12 bases left in between. In germline, CDR1 is DFQATT, CDR2 SNEGSKA (reference sequence). This CDR3 spans 14 amino acids.

This clonotype was seen many times. The V gene is TRBV28, the J gene TRBJ2-7; 10 nucleotides agree with TRBD2. Germline CDR1 MDHEN, CDR2 SYDVKM. V gave up 4 bases and J gave up 6 bases; unmatched junction bases: 9. This CDR3 comprises 15 residues. The CDR3 spells CASSSPSSGRVEQYF. The CDR3 coding sequence is TGTGCCAGCAGTTCCCCCTCGAGCGGGAGGGTCGAGCAGTACTTC. The full variable domain, its missing parts supplied by reference TRBV28 and TRBJ2-7, is DVKVTQSSRYLVKRTGEKVFLECVQDMDHENMFWYRQDPGLGLRLIYFSYDVKMKEKGDIPEGYSVSREKKERFSLILESASTNQTSMYLCASSSPSSGRVEQYFGPGTRLTVT.

The sample holds many counts of this clonotype. V and J are TRBV24-1 and TRBJ2-2; no reliable D call. There are 16 residues in the CDR3. Germline CDR1 KGHDR, CDR2 SFDVKD. The V end was cut by 0 bases, the J end by 6 bases, with 13 bases between. This CDR3 reads CATSDLSQDGAGELFF. The CDR3 nucleotides are TGTGCCACCAGTGATTTGTCGCAGGATGGGGCCGGGGAGCTGTTTTTT.

Many counts were recorded for this clonotype. The chain carries TRBV20-1 and TRBJ2-7, with TRBD2 matching 9 bases. The CDR3 totals 14 residues. Trimming at V came to 1 base and at J to 4 bases, leaving 5 bases not matched to a gene. The V gene's germline CDR1 is DFQATT and CDR2 SNEGSKA (reference sequence). The CDR3 loop is CSARGPSGMYEQYF. CDR3 in DNA: TGCAGTGCTAGAGGCCCTAGCGGGATGTACGAGCAGTACTTC.

This clonotype was seen ten or more times. The V call is TRBV11-3, the J call TRBJ1-2; D gene ambiguous. The CDR3 is 12 amino acids. CDR1 is SGHNT and CDR2 is YENEEA in the germline V gene. Deletions cut 1 base from V and 8 bases from J, with 8 bases between. The CDR3 DNA reads as TGTGCCAGCAGCTTAGGGACTAGCGGCTACACCTTC. Translating gives CASSLGTSGYTF.

This clonotype was found many times. The chain employs TRBV27 and TRBJ1-2, with 10 bases fitting TRBD1. Losses at the gene ends were 8 bases for V and 8 bases for J; bases not matched to a gene: 5. In germline, CDR1 is MNHEY, CDR2 SMNVEV (reference sequence). The CDR3 contains 12 residues. The CDR3 bases are TGTGCCAGCCGACAGGGGGCTGAGGGCTACACCTTC. Protein sequence: CASRQGAEGYTF.

At least ten counts were recorded for this clonotype. V usage is TRBV7-8 and J usage is TRBJ2-1, with a possible D match to TRBD1 (6 bases). The V and J ends lost 4 bases and 6 bases respectively, with 19 bases between them. This CDR3 comprises 16 residues. The germline gives CDR1 SGHVS, CDR2 FQNEAQ. CDR3 amino acids: CASSSVPAYRANEQFF. The CDR3 DNA follows: TGTGCCAGCAGCTCCGTCCCTGCTTACAGGGCCAATGAGCAGTTCTTC. Full variable domain (rest looked up from reference TRBV7-8 and TRBJ2-1): GAGVSQSPRYKVAKRGQDVALRCDPISGHVSLFWYQQALGQGPEFLTYFQNEAQLDKSGLPSDRFFAERPEGSVSTLKIQRTQQEDSAVYLCASSSVPAYRANEQFFGPGTRLTVL.

This clonotype has ten or more counts. J is TRBJ1-2 and V is TRBV19; 11 bases are shared with TRBD1. The CDR3 length is 16 residues. The trim removed 4 bases at V and 4 bases at J, leaving 8 bases unmatched. Germline V lookup: CDR1 LNHDA, CDR2 SQIVND (reference sequence). The CDR3 DNA sequence: TGTGCCAGTAGTAGATCCGGGACAGGGGGAGGCTATGGCTACACCTTC. This encodes CASSRSGTGGGYGYTF.

In this sample, this clonotype turned up many times. V is TRBV2 and J is TRBJ2-5, with unresolved D. The CDR3 extends over 13 amino acids. CDR1 and CDR2 from the germline V gene are SNHLY and FYNNEI. Trimming removed 7 bases from V and 5 bases from J, with 14 bases in between. CDR3 in amino acids: CASILSPGETQYF. The CDR3 DNA reads as TGTGCCAGCATTTTATCCCCCGGGGAGACCCAGTACTTC.

This clonotype was detected once. Written as DNA, the CDR3 is TGTGCCAGTAGTATGGACAGGGGGAACGGTAATGAAAAACTGTTTTTT. The encoded protein is CASSMDRGNGNEKLFF. This sequence joins TRBV19 and TRBJ1-4, with TRBD1 identical over 10 bases. V lost 3 bases, J lost 4 bases, and 5 bases stayed unmatched. Germline V gene lookup returns CDR1 LNHDA and CDR2 SQIVND (reference sequence). The CDR3 contains 16 residues.

This clonotype came up many times. This sequence joins TRBV2 and TRBJ1-1; the D is unclear. The CDR3 covers 13 residues. The germline gives CDR1 SNHLY, CDR2 FYNNEI. V was shortened by 5 bases and J by 0 bases, with 7 bases between the two germline ends. The CDR3 coding sequence is TGTGCCAGCAGTTCAGGTATGAACACTGAAGCTTTCTTT. The encoded protein is CASSSGMNTEAFF.

The chain recombines TRBV18 with TRBJ2-3; D perhaps matches TRBD2 (5 bases). There are 18 residues in the CDR3. Trimming left V 2 bases short and J 2 bases short, with 20 bases between. The germline gives CDR1 KGHSH, CDR2 LQKENI. The CDR3, as DNA: TGTGCCAGCTCACCATCCCCCGAAGAGGGAGTATACACAGATACGCAGTATTTT. It specifies CASSPSPEEGVYTDTQYF.